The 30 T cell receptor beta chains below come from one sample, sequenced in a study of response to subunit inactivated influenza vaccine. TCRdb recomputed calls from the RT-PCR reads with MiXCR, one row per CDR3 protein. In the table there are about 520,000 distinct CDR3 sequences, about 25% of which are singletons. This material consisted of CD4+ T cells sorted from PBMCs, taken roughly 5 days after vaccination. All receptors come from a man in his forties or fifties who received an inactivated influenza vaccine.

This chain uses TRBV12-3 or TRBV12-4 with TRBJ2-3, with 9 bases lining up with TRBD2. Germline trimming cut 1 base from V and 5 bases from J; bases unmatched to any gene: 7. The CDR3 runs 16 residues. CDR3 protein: CASSLDGSGGVDTQYF. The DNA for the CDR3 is TGTGCCAGCAGTTTAGACGGTAGCGGGGGTGTAGATACGCAGTATTTT.

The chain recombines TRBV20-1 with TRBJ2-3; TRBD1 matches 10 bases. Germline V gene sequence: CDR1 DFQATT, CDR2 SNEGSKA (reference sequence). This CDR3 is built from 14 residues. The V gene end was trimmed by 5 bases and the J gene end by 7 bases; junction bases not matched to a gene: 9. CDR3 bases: TGCAGTGCTCCGGACAGGGGGGGTTCACATACGCAGTATTTT. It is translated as CSAPDRGGSHTQYF.

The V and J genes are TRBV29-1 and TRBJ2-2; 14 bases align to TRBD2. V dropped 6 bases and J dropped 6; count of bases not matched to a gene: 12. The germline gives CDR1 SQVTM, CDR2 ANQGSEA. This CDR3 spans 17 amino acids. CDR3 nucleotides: TGCAGCGTCCGACTAGCGGGGGGGCTGATCGGGGCCGGGGAGCTGTTTTTT. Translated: CSVRLAGGLIGAGELFF.

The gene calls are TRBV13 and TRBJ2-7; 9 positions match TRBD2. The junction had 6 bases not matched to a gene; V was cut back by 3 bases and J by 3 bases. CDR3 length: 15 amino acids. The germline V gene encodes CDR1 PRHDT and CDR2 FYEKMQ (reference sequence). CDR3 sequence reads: CASSFRKRGVYEQYF. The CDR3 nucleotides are TGTGCCAGCAGCTTCCGCAAGCGGGGGGTCTACGAGCAGTACTTC.

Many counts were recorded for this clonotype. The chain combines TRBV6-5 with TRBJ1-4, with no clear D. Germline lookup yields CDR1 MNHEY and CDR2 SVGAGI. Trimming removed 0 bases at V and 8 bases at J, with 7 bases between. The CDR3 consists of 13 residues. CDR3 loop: CASSYSLEEKLFF. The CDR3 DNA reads TGTGCCAGCAGTTACTCCCTGGAGGAAAAACTGTTTTTT.

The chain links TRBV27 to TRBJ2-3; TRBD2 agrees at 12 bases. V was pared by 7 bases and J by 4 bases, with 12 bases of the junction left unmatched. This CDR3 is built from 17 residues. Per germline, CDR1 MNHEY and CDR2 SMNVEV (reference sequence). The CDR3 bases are TGTGCCAGCAACCGCGAGGGGGCTAGCGGGAGGGCAGATACGCAGTATTTT. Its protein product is CASNREGASGRADTQYF.

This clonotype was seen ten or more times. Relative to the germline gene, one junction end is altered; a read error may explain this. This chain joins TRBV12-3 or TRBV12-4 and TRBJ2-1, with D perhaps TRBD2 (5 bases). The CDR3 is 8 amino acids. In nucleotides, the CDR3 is TGTGCCAGCAGCCGGGGATCCTTC. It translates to CASSRGSF.

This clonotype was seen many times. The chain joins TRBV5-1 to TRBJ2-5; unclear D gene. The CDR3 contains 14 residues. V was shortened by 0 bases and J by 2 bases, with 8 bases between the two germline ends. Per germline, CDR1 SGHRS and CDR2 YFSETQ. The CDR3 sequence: CASSLGGGQETQYF. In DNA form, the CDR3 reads TGCGCCAGCAGCTTGGGGGGTGGACAAGAGACCCAGTACTTC.

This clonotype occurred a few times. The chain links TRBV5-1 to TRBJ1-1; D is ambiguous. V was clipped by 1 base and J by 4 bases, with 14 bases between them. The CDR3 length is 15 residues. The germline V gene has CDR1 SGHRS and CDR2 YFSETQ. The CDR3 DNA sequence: TGCGCCAGCAGCTTGTCTCCGACCGTGGGCACTGAAGCTTTCTTT. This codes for CASSLSPTVGTEAFF.

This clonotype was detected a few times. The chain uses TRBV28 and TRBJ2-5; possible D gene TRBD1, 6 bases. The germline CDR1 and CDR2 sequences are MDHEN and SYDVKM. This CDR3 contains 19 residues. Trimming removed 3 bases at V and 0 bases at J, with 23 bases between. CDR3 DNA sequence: TGTGCCAGCAGTTTCCCTAAACTCAGGGGAAGGGGTAACCAAGAGACCCAGTACTTC. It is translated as CASSFPKLRGRGNQETQYF.

The CDR3 DNA reads TGCAGTGCTAGATTGCGGGCCGCCTACAATGAGCAGTTCTTC. The encoded protein is CSARLRAAYNEQFF. The chain is built from TRBV20-1 and TRBJ2-1, with a weak D call TRBD2 (5 bases). Germline values: CDR1 DFQATT, CDR2 SNEGSKA (reference sequence). The germline V and J ends were trimmed by 2 bases and 2 bases, with 10 bases remaining between them. CDR3 size: 14 residues.

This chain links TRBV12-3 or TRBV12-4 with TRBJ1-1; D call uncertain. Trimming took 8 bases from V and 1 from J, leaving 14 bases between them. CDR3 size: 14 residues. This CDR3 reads CASLPSDTNTEAFF. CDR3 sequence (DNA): TGTGCCAGCCTCCCGTCGGATACGAACACTGAAGCTTTCTTT.

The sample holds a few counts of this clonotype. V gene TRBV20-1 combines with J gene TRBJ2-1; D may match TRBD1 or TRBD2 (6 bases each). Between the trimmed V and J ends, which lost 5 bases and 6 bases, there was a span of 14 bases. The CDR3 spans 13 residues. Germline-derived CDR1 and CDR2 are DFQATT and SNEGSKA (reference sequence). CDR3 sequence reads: CSASRGGGNEQFF. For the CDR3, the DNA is TGCAGTGCTTCGCGAGGAGGGGGCAATGAGCAGTTCTTC.

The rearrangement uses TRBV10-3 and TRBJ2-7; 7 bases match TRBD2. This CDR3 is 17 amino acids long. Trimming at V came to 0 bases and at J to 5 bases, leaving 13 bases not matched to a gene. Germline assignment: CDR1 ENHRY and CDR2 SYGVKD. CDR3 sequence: CAISESGGRAQENEQYF. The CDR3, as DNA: TGTGCCATCAGTGAGTCAGGAGGGAGGGCCCAAGAGAACGAGCAGTACTTC.

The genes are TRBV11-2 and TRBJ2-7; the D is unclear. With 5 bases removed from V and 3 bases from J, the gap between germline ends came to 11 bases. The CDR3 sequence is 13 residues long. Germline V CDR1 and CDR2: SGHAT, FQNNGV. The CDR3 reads CASSPTPGYEQYF. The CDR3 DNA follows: TGTGCCAGCAGCCCCACCCCCGGCTACGAGCAGTACTTC.

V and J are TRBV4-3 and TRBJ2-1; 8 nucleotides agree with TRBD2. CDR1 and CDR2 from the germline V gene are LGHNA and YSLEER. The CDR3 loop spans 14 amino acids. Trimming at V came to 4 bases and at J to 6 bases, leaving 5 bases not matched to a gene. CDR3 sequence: CASSPGLAVNEQFF. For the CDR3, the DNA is TGCGCCAGCAGCCCCGGACTAGCAGTCAATGAGCAGTTCTTC.

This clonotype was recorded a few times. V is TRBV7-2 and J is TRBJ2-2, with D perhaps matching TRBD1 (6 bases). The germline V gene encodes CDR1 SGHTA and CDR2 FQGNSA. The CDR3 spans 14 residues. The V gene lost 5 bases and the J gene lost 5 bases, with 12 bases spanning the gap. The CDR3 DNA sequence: TGTGCCAGCAGCACCCGACAGGATACCGGGGAGCTGTTTTTT. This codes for CASSTRQDTGELFF. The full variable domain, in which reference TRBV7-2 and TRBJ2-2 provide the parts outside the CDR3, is GAGVSQSPSNKVTEKGKDVELRCDPISGHTALYWYRQSLGQGLEFLIYFQGNSAPDKSGLPSDRFSAERTGGSVSTLTIQRTQQEDSAVYLCASSTRQDTGELFFGEGSRLTVL.

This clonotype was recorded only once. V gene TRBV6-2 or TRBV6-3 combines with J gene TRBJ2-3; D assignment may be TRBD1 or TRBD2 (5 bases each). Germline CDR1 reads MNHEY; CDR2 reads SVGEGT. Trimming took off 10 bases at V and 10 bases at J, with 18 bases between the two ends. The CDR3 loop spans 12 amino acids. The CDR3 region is CATRGPANAQYF. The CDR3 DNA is TGTGCCACCCGGGGACCCGCAAATGCGCAGTATTTT.

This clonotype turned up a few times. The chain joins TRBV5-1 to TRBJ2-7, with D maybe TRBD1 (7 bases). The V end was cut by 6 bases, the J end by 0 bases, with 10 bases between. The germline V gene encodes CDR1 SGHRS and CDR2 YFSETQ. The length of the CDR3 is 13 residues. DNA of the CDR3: TGCGCCAGCAAGGAGGGGGCCTCCTACGAGCAGTACTTC. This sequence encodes CASKEGASYEQYF.

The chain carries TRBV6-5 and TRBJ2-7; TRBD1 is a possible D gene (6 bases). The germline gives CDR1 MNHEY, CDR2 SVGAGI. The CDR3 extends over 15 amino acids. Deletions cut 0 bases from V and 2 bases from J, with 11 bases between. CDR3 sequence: CASSYSSDRAYEQYF. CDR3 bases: TGTGCCAGCAGTTACTCCTCGGACAGAGCCTACGAGCAGTACTTC.

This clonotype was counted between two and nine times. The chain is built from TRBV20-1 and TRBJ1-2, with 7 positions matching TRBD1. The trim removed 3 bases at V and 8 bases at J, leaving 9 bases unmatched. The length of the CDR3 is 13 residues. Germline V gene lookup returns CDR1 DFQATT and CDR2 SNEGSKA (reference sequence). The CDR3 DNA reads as TGCAGTGCTAGTTTCCCAACAGGGGTCGGCTACACCTTC. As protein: CSASFPTGVGYTF.

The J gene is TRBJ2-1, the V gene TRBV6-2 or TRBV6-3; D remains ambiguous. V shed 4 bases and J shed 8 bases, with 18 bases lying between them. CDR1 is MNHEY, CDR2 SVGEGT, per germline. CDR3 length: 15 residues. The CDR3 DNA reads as TGTGCCAGCAGTTGGCTCCCCAATGGGGTTGATGAGCAGTTCTTC. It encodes CASSWLPNGVDEQFF.

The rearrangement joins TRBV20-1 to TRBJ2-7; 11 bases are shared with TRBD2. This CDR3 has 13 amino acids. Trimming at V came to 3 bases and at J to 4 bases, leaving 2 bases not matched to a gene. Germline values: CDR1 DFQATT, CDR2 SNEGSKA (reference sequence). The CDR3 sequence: CSARTSGKYEQYF. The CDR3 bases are TGCAGTGCTAGGACTAGCGGGAAATACGAGCAGTACTTC.

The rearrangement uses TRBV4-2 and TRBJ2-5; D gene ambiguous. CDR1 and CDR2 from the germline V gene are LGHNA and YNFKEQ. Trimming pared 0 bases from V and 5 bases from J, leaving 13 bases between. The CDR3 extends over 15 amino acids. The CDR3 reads CASSQDFSLRETQYF. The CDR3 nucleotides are TGTGCCAGCAGCCAAGATTTCAGTCTTCGCGAGACCCAGTACTTC.

In DNA form, the CDR3 reads TGCGCCAGCAGCTTGAAGAAGGGGGAAAAACTGTTTTTT. It is translated as CASSLKKGEKLFF. The chain employs TRBV5-1 and TRBJ1-4, with D possibly TRBD1 on 5 matching bases. Trimming took 1 base from V and 8 from J, leaving 9 bases between them. Germline V gene sequence: CDR1 SGHRS, CDR2 YFSETQ. CDR3 length: 13 amino acids.

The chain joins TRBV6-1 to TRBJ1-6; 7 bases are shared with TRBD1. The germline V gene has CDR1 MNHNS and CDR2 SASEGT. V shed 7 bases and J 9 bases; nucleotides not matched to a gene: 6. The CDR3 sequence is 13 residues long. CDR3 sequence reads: CASIDRAGSPLHF. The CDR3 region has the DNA TGTGCCAGCATCGACAGGGCAGGTTCACCCCTCCACTTT.

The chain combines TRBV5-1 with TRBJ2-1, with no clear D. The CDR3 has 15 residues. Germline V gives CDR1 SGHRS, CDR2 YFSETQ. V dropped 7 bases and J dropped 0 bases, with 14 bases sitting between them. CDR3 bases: TGCGCCAGCGGAGCAATGCAGAGCTCCTACAATGAGCAGTTCTTC. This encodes CASGAMQSSYNEQFF.

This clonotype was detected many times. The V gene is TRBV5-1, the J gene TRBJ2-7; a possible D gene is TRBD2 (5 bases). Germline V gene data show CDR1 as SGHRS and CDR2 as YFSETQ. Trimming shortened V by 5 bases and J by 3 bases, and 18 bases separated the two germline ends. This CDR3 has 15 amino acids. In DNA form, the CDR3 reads TGCGCCAGCAGTTCGGACCCCGGGGTTCACTACGAGCAGTACTTC. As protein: CASSSDPGVHYEQYF.

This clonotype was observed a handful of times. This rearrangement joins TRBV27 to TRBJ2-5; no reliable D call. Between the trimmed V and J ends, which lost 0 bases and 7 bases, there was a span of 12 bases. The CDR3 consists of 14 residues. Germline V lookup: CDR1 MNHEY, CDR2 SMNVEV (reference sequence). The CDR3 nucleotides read TGTGCCAGCAGTTTATCGACTGGCAGAGGGACCCAGTACTTC. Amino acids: CASSLSTGRGTQYF.

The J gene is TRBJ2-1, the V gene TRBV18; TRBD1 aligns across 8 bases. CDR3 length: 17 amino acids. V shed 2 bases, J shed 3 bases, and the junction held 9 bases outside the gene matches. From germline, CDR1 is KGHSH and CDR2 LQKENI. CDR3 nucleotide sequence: TGTGCCAGCTCACCAGGAGGGGGACAGGTGATCTACAATGAGCAGTTCTTC. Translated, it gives CASSPGGGQVIYNEQFF.